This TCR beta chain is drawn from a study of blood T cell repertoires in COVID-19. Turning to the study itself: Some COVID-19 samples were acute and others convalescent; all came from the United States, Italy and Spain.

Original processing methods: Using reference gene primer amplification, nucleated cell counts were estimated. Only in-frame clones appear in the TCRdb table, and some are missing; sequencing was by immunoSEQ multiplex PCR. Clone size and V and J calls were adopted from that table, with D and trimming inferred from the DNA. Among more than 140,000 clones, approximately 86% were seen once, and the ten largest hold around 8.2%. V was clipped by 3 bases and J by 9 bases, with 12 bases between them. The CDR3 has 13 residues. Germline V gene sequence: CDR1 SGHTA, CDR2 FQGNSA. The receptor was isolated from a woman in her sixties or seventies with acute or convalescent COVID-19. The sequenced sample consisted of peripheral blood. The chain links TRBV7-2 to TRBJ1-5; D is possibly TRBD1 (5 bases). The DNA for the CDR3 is TGTGCCAGCAGCTTGGCCAGGGAGGCGCCCCAGCATTTT. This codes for CASSLAREAPQHF.